The 13 T cell receptor beta chains presented below share a single source sample, sequenced in a study of shared clonotypes between healthy human individuals. The method was immunoSEQ multiplex PCR; TCRdb's version includes in-frame clones alone and lacks a portion of them. This sample carries a few million clones, around nine tenths of them seen once, and the ten largest clones take over 0.12%. The sequenced sample was naive CD4+ T cells sorted from blood. The subset here: CD45RA+ positively selected. These TCRs come from a man younger than 35 in good health.

J is TRBJ1-5 and V is TRBV19; weak D call: TRBD1 (5 bases). CDR3 length: 16 residues. CDR1 and CDR2 from the germline V gene are LNHDA and SQIVND (reference sequence). V dropped 1 base and J dropped 9 bases, with 19 bases sitting between them. The CDR3 is CASSIGAWGSPGPQHF. Written as DNA, the CDR3 is TGTGCCAGTAGTATAGGGGCCTGGGGCAGTCCCGGGCCCCAGCATTTT.

A single count supports this clone. The CDR3 region is CASSEGGWTALYEQYF. The CDR3 DNA follows: TGTGCCAGCAGTGAAGGAGGATGGACAGCCTTATACGAGCAGTACTTC. The chain is built from TRBV6-1 and TRBJ2-7; maybe TRBD1 (6 bases). The CDR3 is made up of 16 amino acids. V lost 1 base to trimming and J lost 4 bases, with 17 bases between them. The germline V gene has CDR1 MNHNS and CDR2 SASEGT.

The V and J genes are TRBV5-1 and TRBJ2-1; TRBD1 might be the D (6 bases). V was shortened by 4 bases and J by 1 base, with 18 bases between the two germline ends. In germline, CDR1 is SGHRS, CDR2 YFSETQ. The length of the CDR3 is 17 residues. CDR3 sequence (DNA): TGCGCCAGCAGCGGCAAATCAGGGGACCCTTCCTACAATGAGCAGTTCTTC. Its translation is CASSGKSGDPSYNEQFF.

V is TRBV5-1 and J is TRBJ1-1; 12 bases align to TRBD1. This CDR3 is built from 15 residues. Germline V gene sequence: CDR1 SGHRS, CDR2 YFSETQ. The ends lost 3 bases at V and 6 bases at J; junction bases unmatched: 6. The CDR3 DNA reads TGCGCCAGCAGCTCTCAGGGGACAGGGGGCTCTGAAGCTTTCTTT. Translated, it gives CASSSQGTGGSEAFF.

A single count supports this clone. J is TRBJ2-6 and V is TRBV14; D might be TRBD1 (5 bases). The germline CDR1 and CDR2 sequences are SGHDN and FVKESK. The V end lost 1 base, the J end lost 15 bases, and 19 bases lay between the germline ends. The CDR3 totals 15 residues. The CDR3 here is CASSQAGAGKVGLTF. In DNA, the CDR3 is TGTGCCAGCAGCCAAGCCGGCGCAGGGAAGGTTGGCCTGACTTTC.

On this clone: One junction end does not reproduce the germline sequence, and a read error may be involved. Additional DNA sequences in this sample encode the identical CDR3. Here the CDR3 reads CASSEGQGLSYEQYF. DNA for the CDR3: TGTGCCAGCAGCGAAGGACAGGGGCTCTCCTACGAGCAGTACTTC. The chain joins TRBV6-1 to TRBJ2-7; 9 bases align to TRBD1. Looked up from germline, CDR1 is MNHNS and CDR2 is SASEGT. CDR3 size: 15 residues.

The chain joins TRBV29-1 to TRBJ2-7; 10 bases match TRBD1. The CDR3 spans 13 residues. V lost 3 bases to trimming and J lost 7 bases; unmatched junction nucleotides: 6. Germline lookup yields CDR1 SQVTM and CDR2 ANQGSEA. CDR3 sequence: CSVDRDRGSEQYF. CDR3 in DNA: TGCAGCGTTGACCGGGACAGGGGTAGTGAGCAGTACTTC.

The rearrangement joins TRBV6-5 to TRBJ2-1; D unresolved. V lost 0 bases and J lost 5, with 11 bases in between. The germline V gene has CDR1 MNHEY and CDR2 SVGAGI. The CDR3 is 15 residues long. DNA of the CDR3: TGTGCCAGCAGTTACTCGTTTGACGCCCACAATGAGCAGTTCTTC. Amino acids: CASSYSFDAHNEQFF.

V gene TRBV5-4 combines with J gene TRBJ2-7; tentative D call: TRBD2 (5 bases). V shed 3 bases and J shed 2 bases, with 12 bases lying between them. Germline V lookup: CDR1 SGHNT, CDR2 YYREEE (reference sequence). The CDR3 covers 14 residues. DNA of the CDR3: TGTGCCAGCAGCTACGGCGGGCCTACCTACGAGCAGTACTTC. Translating gives CASSYGGPTYEQYF.

Worth noting for this clone: The same CDR3 can be traced to other DNA sequences in this sample. CDR3 loop: CASSLDRGDTQYF. The CDR3 DNA is TGTGCCAGCAGCTTGGACCGGGGAGATACGCAGTATTTT. The chain carries TRBV5-4 and TRBJ2-3; perhaps TRBD2 as D (5 bases). Trimming cost V 0 bases and J 5 bases, with 7 bases left between them. The CDR3 length is 13 residues. Germline V gene lookup returns CDR1 SGHNT and CDR2 YYREEE (reference sequence).

The chain joins TRBV2 to TRBJ2-6, with D unclear. This CDR3 is built from 16 residues. Germline values: CDR1 SNHLY, CDR2 FYNNEI. With 3 bases removed from V and 1 base from J, the gap between germline ends came to 10 bases. Here the CDR3 DNA reads TGTGCCAGCAGTGAGATACGGATATCTGGGGCCAACGTCCTGACTTTC. This sequence encodes CASSEIRISGANVLTF.

This chain joins TRBV5-1 and TRBJ2-1; 8 nucleotides line up with TRBD1. V lost 0 bases to trimming and J lost 8 bases; unmatched junction nucleotides: 4. Germline V gives CDR1 SGHRS, CDR2 YFSETQ. The CDR3 extends over 14 amino acids. CDR3 protein: CASSLGQGLDEQFF. The DNA of the CDR3 is TGCGCCAGCAGCTTGGGACAGGGGCTCGATGAGCAGTTCTTC.

The chain uses TRBV5-1 and TRBJ2-1; D is undetermined. CDR1 SGHRS and CDR2 YFSETQ come from the germline V gene. V gave up 6 bases and J gave up 1 base, with 11 bases separating them. The CDR3 totals 14 residues. The CDR3 loop is CASTQDRSYNEQFF. CDR3 nucleotides: TGCGCCAGCACCCAGGACCGATCCTACAATGAGCAGTTCTTC. Full variable domain (missing parts from reference TRBV5-1 and TRBJ2-1): KAGVTQTPRYLIKTRGQQVTLSCSPISGHRSVSWYQQTPGQGLQFLFEYFSETQRNKGNFPGRFSGRQFSNSRSEMNVSTLELGDSALYLCASTQDRSYNEQFFGPGTRLTVL.